Sequencing of this TCR beta chain was carried out in a study of blood T cells in healthy people across ages. This clonotype was recorded many times. Its antigen is still unknown. The study's findings and limits: With age, beta diversity per million T cells declined roughly linearly, significantly by 40.

Each of the donors had approximately 10 milliliters of peripheral blood drawn into EDTA-treated Vacutainer tubes. From germline, CDR1 is MGHRA and CDR2 YSYEKL. The CDR3 covers 14 residues. The V gene end was trimmed by 5 bases and the J gene end by 5 bases; junction bases not matched to a gene: 3. Primed by a sample-barcoded 5' primer and a J-beta primer mix, a second PCR proceeded for about 6 to 12 cycles. TCRdb ran MiXCR on the 5' RACE reads and lists one entry per CDR3 protein. The table shows around 710,000 distinct CDR3 sequences, with roughly 47% occurring only once. V gene TRBV4-1 combines with J gene TRBJ2-1; the match to TRBD2 covers 10 bases. This receptor was obtained from a woman in her fifties or sixties in good health. The specimen was blood. CDR3 sequence reads: CASSSSGGNNEQFF. The CDR3 nucleotides are TGCGCCAGCAGCTCTAGCGGGGGAAACAATGAGCAGTTCTTC.